The text below deals with one T cell receptor beta chain. Its antigen is as yet unknown. The data stem from a study of Ad26.COV2.S vaccination and SARS-CoV-2 variants. Study information: Within the COV1001 Ad26.COV2.S trial arm, the donor was enrolled. Study results and caveats: Following vaccination, spike-specific CD8+ and CD4+ T cell responses reportedly exhibited substantial breadth.

Sample treatment: roughly 19 received Ad26.COV2.S at low or high dose, single or two shots; 5 received placebo; per-sample allocation not given. Sampling occurred on day 63 after the first vaccine or placebo injection. V was shortened by 0 bases and J by 9 bases, with 12 bases between the two germline ends. CDR1 and CDR2 (germline): MNHNS, SASEGT. CDR3 length equals 15 residues. Sequencing used immunoSEQ multiplex PCR; TCRdb keeps in-frame clones, though not all of them. In the table there are about 410,000 clones, 92% of which are singletons. The J gene is TRBJ1-6, the V gene TRBV6-1, with no clear D. The TCR was taken from a person between 18 and 65 years old who received the Ad26.COV2.S COVID-19 vaccine or a placebo. Specimen: peripheral blood, collected in a trial of Ad26.COV2.S vaccine versus placebo. CDR3 sequence (DNA): TGTGCCAGCAGTGAAGCAGCGGGCTTTCTTTCACCCCTCCACTTT. Protein product: CASSEAAGFLSPLHF.